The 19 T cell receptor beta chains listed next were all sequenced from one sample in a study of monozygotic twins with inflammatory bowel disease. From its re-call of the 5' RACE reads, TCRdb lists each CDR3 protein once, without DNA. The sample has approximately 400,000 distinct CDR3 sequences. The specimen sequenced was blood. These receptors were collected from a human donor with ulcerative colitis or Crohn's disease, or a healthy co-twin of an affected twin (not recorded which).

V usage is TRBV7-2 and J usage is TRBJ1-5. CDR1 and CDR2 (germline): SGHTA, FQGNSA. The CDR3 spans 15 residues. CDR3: CASSSQGTANQPQHF. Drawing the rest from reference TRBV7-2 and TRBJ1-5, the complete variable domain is GAGVSQSPSNKVTEKGKDVELRCDPISGHTALYWYRQSLGQGLEFLIYFQGNSAPDKSGLPSDRFSAERTGGSVSTLTIQRTQQEDSAVYLCASSSQGTANQPQHFGDGTRLSIL.

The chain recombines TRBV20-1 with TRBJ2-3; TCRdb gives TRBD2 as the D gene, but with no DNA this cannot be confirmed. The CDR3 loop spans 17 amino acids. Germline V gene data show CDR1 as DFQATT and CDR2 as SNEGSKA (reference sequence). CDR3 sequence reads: CSAGGLAGHTSTDTQYF.

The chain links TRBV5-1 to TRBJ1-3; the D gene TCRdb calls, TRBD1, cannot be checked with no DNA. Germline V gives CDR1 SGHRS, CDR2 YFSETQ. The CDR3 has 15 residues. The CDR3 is CASSSQGASGNTIYF.

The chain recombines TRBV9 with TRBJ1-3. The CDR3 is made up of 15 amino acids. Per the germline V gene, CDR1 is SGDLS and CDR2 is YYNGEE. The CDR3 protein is CASSVVGEDGNTIYF. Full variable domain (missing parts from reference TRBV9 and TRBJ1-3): DSGVTQTPKHLITATGQRVTLRCSPRSGDLSVYWYQQSLDQGLQFLIQYYNGEERAKGNILERFSAQQFPDLHSELNLSSLELGDSALYFCASSVVGEDGNTIYFGEGSWLTVV.

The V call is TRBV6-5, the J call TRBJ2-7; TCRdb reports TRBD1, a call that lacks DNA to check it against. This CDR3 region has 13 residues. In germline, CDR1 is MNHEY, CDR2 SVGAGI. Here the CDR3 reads CASSTDNGRRQYF.

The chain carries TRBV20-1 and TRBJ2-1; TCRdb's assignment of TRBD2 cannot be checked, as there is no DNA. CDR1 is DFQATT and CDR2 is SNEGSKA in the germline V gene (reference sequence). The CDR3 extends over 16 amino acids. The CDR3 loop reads CSASSLSGLAGNEQFF.

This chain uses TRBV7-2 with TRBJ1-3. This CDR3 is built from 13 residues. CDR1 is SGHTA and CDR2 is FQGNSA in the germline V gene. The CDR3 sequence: CASSLGWLNTIYF.

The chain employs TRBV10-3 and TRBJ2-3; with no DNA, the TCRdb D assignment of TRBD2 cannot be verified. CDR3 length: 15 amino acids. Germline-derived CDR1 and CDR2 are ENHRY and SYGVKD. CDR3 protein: CATRTSGGGSDTQYF.

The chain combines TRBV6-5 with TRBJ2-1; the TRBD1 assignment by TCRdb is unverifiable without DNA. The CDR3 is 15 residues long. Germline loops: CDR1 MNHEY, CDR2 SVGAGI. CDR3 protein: CASSYSRQGNNEQFF.

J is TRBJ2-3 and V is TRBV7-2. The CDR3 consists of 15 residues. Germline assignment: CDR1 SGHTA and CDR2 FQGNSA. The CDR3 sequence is CASSLGRIASDTQYF.

The CDR3 loop reads CASSLSSVTNEQFF. The chain carries TRBV5-4 and TRBJ2-1. CDR1 and CDR2 from the germline V gene are SGHNT and YYREEE (reference sequence). The CDR3 length is 14 residues.

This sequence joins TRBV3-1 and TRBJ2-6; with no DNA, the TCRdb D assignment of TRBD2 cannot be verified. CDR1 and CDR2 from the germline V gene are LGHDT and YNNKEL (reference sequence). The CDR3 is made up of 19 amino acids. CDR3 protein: CASSQGVRRANSGANVLTF.

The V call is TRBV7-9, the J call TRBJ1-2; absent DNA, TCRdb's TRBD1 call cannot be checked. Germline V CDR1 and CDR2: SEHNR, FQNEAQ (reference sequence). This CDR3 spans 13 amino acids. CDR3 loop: CASSAGTGVGYTF.

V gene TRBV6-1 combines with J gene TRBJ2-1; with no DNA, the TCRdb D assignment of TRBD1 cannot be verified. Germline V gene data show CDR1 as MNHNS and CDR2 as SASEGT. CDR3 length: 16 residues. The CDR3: CASSELIAGAYNEQFF.

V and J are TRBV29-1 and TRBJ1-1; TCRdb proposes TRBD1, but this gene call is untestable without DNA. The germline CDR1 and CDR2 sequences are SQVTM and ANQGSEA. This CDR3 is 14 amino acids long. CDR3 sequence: CSGRGQFGNTEAFF.

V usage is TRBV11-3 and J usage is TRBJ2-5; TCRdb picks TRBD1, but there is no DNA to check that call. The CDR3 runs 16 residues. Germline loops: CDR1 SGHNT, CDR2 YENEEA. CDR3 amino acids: CASSPGRQGYLETQYF.

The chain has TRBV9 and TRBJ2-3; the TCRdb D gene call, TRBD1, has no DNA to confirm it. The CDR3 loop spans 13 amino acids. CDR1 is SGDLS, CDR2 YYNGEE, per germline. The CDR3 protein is CATGQGVTDTQYF.

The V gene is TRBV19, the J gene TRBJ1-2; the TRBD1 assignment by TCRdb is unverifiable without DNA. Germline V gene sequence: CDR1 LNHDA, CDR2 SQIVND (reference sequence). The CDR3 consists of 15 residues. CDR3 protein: CASSIQGTINYGYTF.

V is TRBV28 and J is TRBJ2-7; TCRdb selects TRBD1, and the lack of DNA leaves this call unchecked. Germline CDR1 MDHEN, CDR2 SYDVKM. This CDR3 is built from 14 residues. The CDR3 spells CASRYRGLYYEQYF.